This T cell receptor (beta chain) derives from a study of blood T cell repertoires in COVID-19. V dropped 4 bases and J dropped 4 bases, with 22 bases sitting between them. The germline CDR1 and CDR2 sequences are MNHNS and SASEGT. The CDR3 totals 17 residues. The data were produced by immunoSEQ multiplex PCR, yet TCRdb's version contains in-frame clones alone and is incomplete. The data contain about 370,000 clones, about 90% of them singletons. The sequenced material came from peripheral blood. The sequence came from a woman in her 30s with COVID-19, enrolled during active disease. The chain joins TRBV6-1 to TRBJ2-5, with D perhaps matching TRBD2 (7 bases). This CDR3 is CASSGDRGGHPRETQYF. The CDR3 bases are TGTGCCAGCAGTGGCGATAGGGGGGGTCATCCCCGAGAGACCCAGTACTTC.